The T cell receptor beta chain under discussion was sequenced for a study of cytomegalovirus exposure and HLA in healthy donors. Whole-study results and caveats: What a later analysis reportedly showed was that an Asian-associated ancestry cluster had fewer N-insertions than the approximately 700-donor mean. In vitro confirmation showed three CMV-associated chains to be CMV antigen specific. Cytomegalovirus-associated TCR beta chains were listed, numbering 150 to 200.

With regard to this clone: Its antigen is currently unknown.

CDR3 size: 16 residues. Looked up from germline, CDR1 is SGHVS and CDR2 is FNYEAQ. Losses at the gene ends were 5 bases for V and 2 bases for J; bases not matched to a gene: 5. The PCR was carried out with 60 Vbeta primers and 13 Jbeta primers. The protocol was immunoSEQ multiplex PCR, while the TCRdb copy is restricted to in-frame clones and leaves out a portion. This sample's clone table lists under 50,000 clones. The receptor's source is a male donor in good health and CMV-seronegative. The specimen sequenced was PBMCs. The chain couples TRBV7-6 to TRBJ2-1; 11 nucleotides line up with TRBD2. CDR3 DNA: TGTGCCAGCAGCCCGACTAGCGGGGACCCCTACAATGAGCAGTTCTTC. It is translated as CASSPTSGDPYNEQFF.